Listed below are T cell receptor beta chains from one sample, sequenced in a study of blood T cell repertoires in COVID-19. Here immunoSEQ multiplex PCR was the method, and the copy in TCRdb shows in-frame clones only, minus some. Of about 400,000 clones listed, roughly 90% were seen once; the top ten hold 0.95% to 1.5%. The sequencing input was peripheral blood. These receptors came from a man in his forties or fifties with acute or convalescent COVID-19. The CDR3 runs from the conserved cysteine through the conserved F or W. A D gene is named only where the DNA matches it firmly. Part of the rows lack a size; the others show once, few, many or a class for expanded clones.

j_call,v_call,d_call,clone_size,cdr3_nt,cdr3_aa
TRBJ1-6,TRBV5-1,TRBD1,once,TGCGCCAGCAGCTTGGTGGGACAGGGACTCTCCTATAATTCACCCCTCCACTTT,CASSLVGQGLSYNSPLHF
TRBJ1-2,TRBV10-1,NA,NA,TGCGCCAGCAGTAATTACCCGGCGAGGGCGGGGACTAACTATGGCTACACCTTC,CASSNYPARAGTNYGYTF
TRBJ1-5,TRBV6-2/TRBV6-3,TRBD1,NA,TGTGCCAGCAGTTACTCAGACAGGGGAGCAGGTCAGCCCCAGCATTTT,CASSYSDRGAGQPQHF
TRBJ2-5,TRBV11-2,NA,NA,TGTGCCAGCAGCAACGAAATTGGCGGGACGAAGAAATACCAAGAGACCCAGTACTTC,CASSNEIGGTKKYQETQYF
TRBJ1-5,TRBV6-6,NA,NA,TGTGCCAGCATTGAACAGGGTGGGGATCAGCCCCAGCATTTT,CASIEQGGDQPQHF
TRBJ1-1,TRBV18,NA,NA,TGTGCCAGCTCACCGGGGTTCCAAGGGGGCACTGAAGCTTTCTTT,CASSPGFQGGTEAFF
TRBJ1-1,TRBV13,NA,NA,TGTGCCAGCAGCTTAGCGGGCAGATGGGGGCCTGAAGCTTTCTTT,CASSLAGRWGPEAFF
TRBJ2-7,TRBV6-2/TRBV6-3,TRBD2,once,TGTGCCAGCAGTTCTACAACGGGGGGTTCCTACGAGCAGTACTTC,CASSSTTGGSYEQYF
TRBJ1-2,TRBV27,NA,few,TGTGCCAGCAGTTCCGACCGGGGGGGGAAGGATGGCTACACCTTC,CASSSDRGGKDGYTF
TRBJ2-1,TRBV4-1,TRBD2,NA,TGCGCCAGCAGCCAGGGTGTCGGGGGGTCTGGTAATGAGCAGTTCTTC,CASSQGVGGSGNEQFF
TRBJ2-3,TRBV5-5,NA,NA,TGTGCCAGCAGCTTGAGGGGCGGTTTCGGACAAACGGATACGCAGTATTTT,CASSLRGGFGQTDTQYF
TRBJ1-6,TRBV3-1/TRBV3-2,NA,NA,TGTGCCAGCAGCCAAGAGGGGGCTAGTTCACCCCTCCACTTT,CASSQEGASSPLHF
TRBJ2-3,TRBV6-6,TRBD1,NA,TGTGCCAGCAGTACAAGCACAGGGGTAGATACGCAGTATTTT,CASSTSTGVDTQYF
TRBJ2-5,TRBV7-9,TRBD2,NA,TGTGCCAGCAGCCTAGCGGGGACACAAGAGACCCAGTACTTC,CASSLAGTQETQYF
TRBJ2-4,TRBV21-1,NA,NA,TGTGCCAGCAGCTCAGGACAGGGGGCAAAAGCCAAAAACATTCAGTACTTC,CASSSGQGAKAKNIQYF
TRBJ1-6,TRBV11-2,TRBD1,once,TGTGCCAGCAGACAACCCGGGACAGGGAAGGGTCCCCTCCACTTT,CASRQPGTGKGPLHF
TRBJ2-1,TRBV7-2,NA,NA,TGTGCCAGCAGCTTAAAATTAGGCGGGAAGAATGAGCAGTTCTTC,CASSLKLGGKNEQFF
TRBJ2-7,TRBV7-9,TRBD2,NA,TGTGCCAGCAGCTCGACTAGCGGGGGGCTCGCGCAGTACTTC,CASSSTSGGLAQYF
TRBJ1-1,TRBV12-3/TRBV12-4,NA,NA,TGTGCCAGCAGTTTGAAGGGAGTCCCTGAAGCTTTCTTT,CASSLKGVPEAFF
TRBJ2-7,TRBV27,NA,NA,TGTGCCAGCAGTTTAAATCGACAGGAATACGAGCAGTACTTC,CASSLNRQEYEQYF
TRBJ2-3,TRBV4-2,TRBD2,NA,TGTGCCAGCAGCCAAGATGCTCAGCGGGGGAGCGCAGATACGCAGTATTTT,CASSQDAQRGSADTQYF
TRBJ2-7,TRBV5-1,NA,once,TGCGCCAGCAGCACGACACAGGGAAAATCGGGTGAGCAGTACTTC,CASSTTQGKSGEQYF
TRBJ1-1,TRBV5-1,NA,NA,TGCGCCAGCGCTCCGGGGGGGGCGCATCGGGCTGAAGCTTTCTTT,CASAPGGAHRAEAFF
TRBJ1-4,TRBV28,NA,NA,TGTGCCAGCAACTTACAGGGTAGGACTAATGAAAAACTGTTTTTT,CASNLQGRTNEKLFF
TRBJ2-1,TRBV19,TRBD1,NA,TGTGCCAGTAGTGACAGGGGGCGCAGGACAAAATACAATGAGCAGTTCTTC,CASSDRGRRTKYNEQFF
TRBJ2-2,TRBV2,NA,NA,TGTGCCAGCAACAGGAGCCCCAACACCGGGGAGCTGTTTTTT,CASNRSPNTGELFF
TRBJ1-1,TRBV3-1/TRBV3-2,NA,NA,TGTGCCAGCAGCCCAACAGTGTGGGGGAGGGGTGGCACTGAAGCTTTCTTT,CASSPTVWGRGGTEAFF
TRBJ2-1,TRBV4-2,TRBD1,NA,TGTGCCAGCAGCCAAGAAGGGGGCATATCGAAGAATGAGCAGTTCTTC,CASSQEGGISKNEQFF
TRBJ1-3,TRBV3-1/TRBV3-2,NA,NA,TGTGCCAGCAGCCAAGACAGATTAAACACCATATATTTT,CASSQDRLNTIYF
TRBJ1-1,TRBV30,NA,NA,TGTGCCTCGACAGTTACAGAGGTTGAAGCTTTCTTT,CASTVTEVEAFF
TRBJ2-1,TRBV25-1,NA,NA,TGTGCCAGCAGTGATGGGCTTGGCTCCTACAATGAGCAGTTCTTC,CASSDGLGSYNEQFF
TRBJ1-2,TRBV9,NA,NA,TGTGCCAGCAGCTCAAGGACTGAAGGGCATGGCTACACCTTC,CASSSRTEGHGYTF
TRBJ1-3,TRBV7-9,NA,NA,TGTGCCAGCAGCTTGGGCGACCGGAGGGTGCAAGGAAACACCATATATTTT,CASSLGDRRVQGNTIYF
TRBJ1-4,TRBV19,NA,NA,TGTGCCAGTAGTATCGGATGGGATACAGGTGGTGAAAAACTGTTTTTT,CASSIGWDTGGEKLFF
TRBJ2-3,TRBV7-2,NA,NA,TGTGCCAGCAGCTCGGGACTCCGCACAGATACGCAGTATTTT,CASSSGLRTDTQYF
TRBJ1-1,TRBV6-5,NA,NA,TGTGCCAGCAGTTTGACGGGGGTATATACTGAAGCTTTCTTT,CASSLTGVYTEAFF
TRBJ2-1,TRBV3-1/TRBV3-2,NA,NA,TGTGCCAGCAGCCAAGATAACTTTGCGTACAATGAGCAGTTCTTC,CASSQDNFAYNEQFF
TRBJ2-7,TRBV19,NA,once,TGTGCCAGTAGTATAGGGGGAGCGGCGAGGGTCTACGAGCAGTACTTC,CASSIGGAARVYEQYF
TRBJ2-3,TRBV9,NA,NA,TGTGCCAGCAGCGCCCAGGTTGCGGATACGCAGTATTTT,CASSAQVADTQYF
TRBJ1-1,TRBV28,NA,NA,TGTGCCAGCAGTTTACGACAGAGAAACACTGAAGCTTTCTTT,CASSLRQRNTEAFF
TRBJ2-2,TRBV2,NA,NA,TGTGCCAGCGAGGCAGGGAATACGAACACCGGGGAGCTGTTTTTT,CASEAGNTNTGELFF
TRBJ2-7,TRBV27,TRBD1,NA,TGTGCCAGCAGTTTATCGGGACAGGCGGTAACCTACGAGCAGTACTTC,CASSLSGQAVTYEQYF